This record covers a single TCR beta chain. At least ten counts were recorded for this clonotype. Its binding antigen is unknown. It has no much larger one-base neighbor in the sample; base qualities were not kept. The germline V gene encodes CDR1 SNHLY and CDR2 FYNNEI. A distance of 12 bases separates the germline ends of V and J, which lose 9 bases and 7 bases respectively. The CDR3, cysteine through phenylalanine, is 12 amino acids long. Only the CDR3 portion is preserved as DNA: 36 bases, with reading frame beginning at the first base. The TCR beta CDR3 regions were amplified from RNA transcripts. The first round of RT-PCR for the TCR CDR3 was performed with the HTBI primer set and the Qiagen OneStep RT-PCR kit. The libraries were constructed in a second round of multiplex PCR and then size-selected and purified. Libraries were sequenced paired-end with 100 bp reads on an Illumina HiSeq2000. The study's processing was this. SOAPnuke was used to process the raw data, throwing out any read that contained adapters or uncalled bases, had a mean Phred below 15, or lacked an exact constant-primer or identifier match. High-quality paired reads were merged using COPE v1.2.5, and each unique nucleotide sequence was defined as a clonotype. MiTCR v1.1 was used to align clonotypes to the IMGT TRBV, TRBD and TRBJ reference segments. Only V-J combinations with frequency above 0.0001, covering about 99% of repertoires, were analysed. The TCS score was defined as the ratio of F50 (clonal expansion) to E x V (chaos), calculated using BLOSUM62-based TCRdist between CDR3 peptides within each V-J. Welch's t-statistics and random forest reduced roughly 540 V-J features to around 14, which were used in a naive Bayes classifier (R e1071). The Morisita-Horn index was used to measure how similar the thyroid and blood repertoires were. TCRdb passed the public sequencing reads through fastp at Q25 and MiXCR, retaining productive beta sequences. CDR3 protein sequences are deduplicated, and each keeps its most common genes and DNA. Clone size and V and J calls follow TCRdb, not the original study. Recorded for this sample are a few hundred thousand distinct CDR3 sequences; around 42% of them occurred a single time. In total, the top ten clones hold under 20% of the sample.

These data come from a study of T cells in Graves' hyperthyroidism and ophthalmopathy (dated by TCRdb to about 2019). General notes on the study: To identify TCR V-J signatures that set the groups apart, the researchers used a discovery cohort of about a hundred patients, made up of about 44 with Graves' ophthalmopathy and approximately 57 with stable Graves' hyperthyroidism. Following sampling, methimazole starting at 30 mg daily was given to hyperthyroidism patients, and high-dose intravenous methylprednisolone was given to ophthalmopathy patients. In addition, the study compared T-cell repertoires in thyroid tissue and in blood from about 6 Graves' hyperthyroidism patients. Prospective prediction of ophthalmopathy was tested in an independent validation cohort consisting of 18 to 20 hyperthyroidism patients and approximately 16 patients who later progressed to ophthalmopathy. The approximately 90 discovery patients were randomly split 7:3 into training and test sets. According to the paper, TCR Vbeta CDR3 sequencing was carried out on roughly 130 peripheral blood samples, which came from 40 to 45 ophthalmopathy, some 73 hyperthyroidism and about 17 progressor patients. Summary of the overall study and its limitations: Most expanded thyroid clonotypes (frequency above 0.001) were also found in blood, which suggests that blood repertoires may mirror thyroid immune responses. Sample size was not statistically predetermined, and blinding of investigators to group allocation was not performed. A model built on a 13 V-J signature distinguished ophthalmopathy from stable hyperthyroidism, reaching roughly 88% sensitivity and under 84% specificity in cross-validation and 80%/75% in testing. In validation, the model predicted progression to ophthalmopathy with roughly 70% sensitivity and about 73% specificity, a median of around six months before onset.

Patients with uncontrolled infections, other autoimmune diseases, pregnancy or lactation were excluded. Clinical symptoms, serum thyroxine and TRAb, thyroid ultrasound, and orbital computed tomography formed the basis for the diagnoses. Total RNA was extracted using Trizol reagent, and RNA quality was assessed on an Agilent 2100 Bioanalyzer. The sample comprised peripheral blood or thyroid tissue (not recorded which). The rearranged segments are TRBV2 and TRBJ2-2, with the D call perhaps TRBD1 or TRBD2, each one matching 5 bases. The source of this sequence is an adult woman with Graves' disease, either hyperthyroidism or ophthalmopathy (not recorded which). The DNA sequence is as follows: TGTGCCAGTCGGGACGGAGGCGGGGAGCTGTTTTTT. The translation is CASRDGGGELFF.